This passage covers 21 T cell receptor beta chains from one sample sequenced in a study of T cell therapy after organ transplantation (dated by TCRdb to between 2017 and 2020). Libraries were prepared through the immunoSEQ multiplex PCR assay. TCRdb mirrors the immuneACCESS table, restricted to in-frame sequences. Some clones are absent from its copies; in checked studies, under half trace to an unresolved V gene, and the reason for the others is unknown. This sample comprises about 48,000 clones, around 93% of them detected only once. Around 3.1% of the sample goes to the ten largest clones. Interpreted using the paper, the time point label stands for: before start of T cell therapy. Their specific antigens are unknown. The specimen was CD8+ T cells from blood, collected before autologous CMV-specific T cell therapy. Receptors were obtained from a human patient who had received a solid organ transplant and had CMV disease.

The V and J genes are TRBV7-2 and TRBJ2-1; D gene unclear. V was clipped by 1 base and J by 0 bases, with 7 bases between them. In germline, CDR1 is SGHTA, CDR2 FQGNSA. This CDR3 contains 15 residues. CDR3 bases: TGTGCCAGCAGCTTAGACAGCAACTCCTACAATGAGCAGTTCTTC. This codes for CASSLDSNSYNEQFF.

CDR3 in amino acids: CASSSTTGLLYNEQFF. Here the CDR3 DNA reads TGTGCCAGCAGCTCAACTACCGGGTTACTATACAATGAGCAGTTCTTC. This chain links TRBV5-4 with TRBJ2-1; D is unclear. The germline CDR1 and CDR2 sequences are SGHNT and YYREEE (reference sequence). CDR3 size: 16 residues. V lost 3 bases, J lost 4 bases, and 17 bases lay in between.

The chain uses TRBV29-1 and TRBJ1-1; D gene uncertain. V was clipped by 6 bases and J by 4 bases, with 12 bases between them. The germline gives CDR1 SQVTM, CDR2 ANQGSEA. This CDR3 spans 12 amino acids. The CDR3 reads CSVGREGTEAFF. CDR3 in DNA: TGCAGCGTGGGTCGGGAGGGCACTGAAGCTTTCTTT.

The gene calls are TRBV27 and TRBJ1-6; D unresolved. Trimming left V 4 bases short and J 2 bases short, with 15 bases between. This CDR3 is built from 17 residues. Germline lookup yields CDR1 MNHEY and CDR2 SMNVEV (reference sequence). The CDR3 spells CASSSLNKGTYNSPLHF. CDR3 coding DNA: TGTGCCAGCAGTTCCCTAAATAAGGGAACCTATAATTCACCCCTCCACTTT.

The chain joins TRBV6-5 to TRBJ2-1, with TRBD2 matching over 7 bases. With 5 bases clipped from V and 16 bases from J, the junction kept 17 bases outside the gene matches. Germline assignment: CDR1 MNHEY and CDR2 SVGAGI. This CDR3 is 14 amino acids long. The DNA for the CDR3 is TGTGCCAGCAGTCAATTCCATCAGTCGGGGGGTCATTTCTTC. The encoded protein is CASSQFHQSGGHFF.

The chain joins TRBV5-4 to TRBJ2-1, with D possibly TRBD1 on 7 matching bases. Germline CDR1 SGHNT, CDR2 YYREEE (reference sequence). V was shortened by 10 bases and J by 0 bases, with 11 bases between the two germline ends. This CDR3 has 13 residues. Here the CDR3 reads CAVQGGSYNEQFF. Written as DNA, the CDR3 is TGTGCCGTCCAGGGGGGCTCCTACAATGAGCAGTTCTTC. Supplemented by reference TRBV5-4 and TRBJ2-1, the full variable domain reads ETGVTQSPTHLIKTRGQQVTLRCSSQSGHNTVSWYQQALGQGPQFIFQYYREEENGRGNFPPRFSGLQFPNYSSELNVNALELDDSALYLCAVQGGSYNEQFFGPGTRLTVL.

This chain joins TRBV4-3 and TRBJ2-7; 8 positions match TRBD1. The length of the CDR3 is 15 residues. CDR1 LGHNA and CDR2 YSLEER come from the germline V gene. Trimming removed 0 bases from V and 4 bases from J; junction bases left unmatched: 5. DNA of the CDR3: TGCGCCAGCAGCCAAGATCGCCAGGGGGCGTACGAGCAGTACTTC. Its translation is CASSQDRQGAYEQYF.

This chain uses TRBV19 with TRBJ1-5; the D gene is possibly TRBD1 (5 bases). This CDR3 contains 15 residues. Germline V gene lookup returns CDR1 LNHDA and CDR2 SQIVND (reference sequence). V was cut by 6 bases and J by 0 bases, with 12 bases left in between. The CDR3 reads CASSWGLNSNQPQHF. The CDR3 nucleotides read TGTGCCAGTAGCTGGGGACTCAATAGCAATCAGCCCCAGCATTTT.

J is TRBJ2-7 and V is TRBV13; perhaps TRBD1 as D (6 bases). The CDR3 loop spans 12 amino acids. V gave up 5 bases and J gave up 7 bases, with 12 bases separating them. The germline CDR1 and CDR2 sequences are PRHDT and FYEKMQ (reference sequence). CDR3 DNA sequence: TGTGCCAGCAGCACAACAGGGCTTGAGCAGTACTTC. Its protein product is CASSTTGLEQYF.

This chain joins TRBV6-4 and TRBJ2-2, with D unresolved. Per germline, CDR1 MRHNA and CDR2 SNTAGT. Between the trimmed V and J ends, which lost 2 bases and 1 base, there was a span of 5 bases. The CDR3 totals 14 residues. The CDR3 region is CASSDNQNTGELFF. The CDR3 nucleotides read TGTGCCAGCAGTGACAATCAGAACACCGGGGAGCTGTTTTTT.

The rearrangement links TRBV4-1 to TRBJ2-1; 13 bases are a match to TRBD2. Germline CDR1 reads MGHRA; CDR2 reads YSYEKL. The J segment lost 9 bases and the V segment lost 4 bases, leaving 6 bases of the junction unmatched. The CDR3 has 15 amino acids. The CDR3 sequence is CASSPSGLAGVEQFF. In DNA form, the CDR3 reads TGCGCCAGCAGCCCATCCGGACTAGCGGGAGTTGAGCAGTTCTTC.

The chain carries TRBV2 and TRBJ2-7; D uncertain. V was cut by 5 bases and J by 1 base, with 3 bases left in between. Germline V gives CDR1 SNHLY, CDR2 FYNNEI. The CDR3 consists of 11 residues. The CDR3 is CASSLSYEQYF. CDR3 in DNA: TGTGCCAGCAGTCTTTCCTACGAGCAGTACTTC.

The chain employs TRBV19 and TRBJ2-3, with D perhaps matching TRBD1 (6 bases). V lost 7 bases to trimming and J lost 4 bases, with 15 bases between them. The CDR3 loop spans 14 amino acids. CDR1 is LNHDA and CDR2 is SQIVND in the germline V gene (reference sequence). The CDR3 spells CASNTGSRADTQYF. In DNA form, the CDR3 reads TGTGCCAGTAATACAGGGTCTCGGGCAGATACGCAGTATTTT.

V gene TRBV11-2 combines with J gene TRBJ2-3; no clear D gene. This CDR3 is 15 amino acids long. Trimming stripped 5 bases from V and 6 bases from J, with 18 bases between. Per germline, CDR1 SGHAT and CDR2 FQNNGV. The CDR3 nucleotides are TGTGCCAGCAGCCGCAACTTACGCACCCTGGATACGCAGTATTTT. As protein: CASSRNLRTLDTQYF.

The chain has TRBV9 and TRBJ1-1; D ambiguous. The germline V and J ends were trimmed by 2 bases and 0 bases, with 14 bases remaining between them. This CDR3 spans 16 amino acids. Germline V gene lookup returns CDR1 SGDLS and CDR2 YYNGEE. CDR3: CASSVSGGIMNTEAFF. CDR3 nucleotide sequence: TGTGCCAGCAGCGTCAGCGGAGGGATCATGAACACTGAAGCTTTCTTT. Drawing the rest from reference TRBV9 and TRBJ1-1, the complete variable domain is DSGVTQTPKHLITATGQRVTLRCSPRSGDLSVYWYQQSLDQGLQFLIQYYNGEERAKGNILERFSAQQFPDLHSELNLSSLELGDSALYFCASSVSGGIMNTEAFFGQGTRLTVV.

This chain joins TRBV6-5 and TRBJ1-4, with D perhaps TRBD1 (5 bases). CDR1 and CDR2 from the germline V gene are MNHEY and SVGAGI. The length of the CDR3 is 15 residues. With 6 bases removed from V and 12 bases from J, the gap between germline ends came to 23 bases. CDR3 residues: CASSLEGPPAPQLFF. The CDR3 DNA is TGTGCCAGCAGCCTCGAGGGACCGCCGGCGCCCCAACTGTTTTTT.

The J gene is TRBJ2-2, the V gene TRBV4-3; 8 bases are shared with TRBD1. V was clipped by 0 bases and J by 5 bases; unmatched bases: 5. Germline CDR1 LGHNA, CDR2 YSLEER. The CDR3 length is 16 residues. The CDR3 coding sequence is TGCGCCAGCAGCCAAGATCTCACAGGGGGGACCGGGGAGCTGTTTTTT. It is translated as CASSQDLTGGTGELFF.

V is TRBV6-1 and J is TRBJ2-7; D might be TRBD2 (5 bases). The V gene's germline CDR1 is MNHNS and CDR2 SASEGT. The ends were cut back, 1 base at V and 0 bases at J, with 13 bases in the middle. The CDR3 contains 16 residues. The CDR3 DNA reads TGTGCCAGCAGTGAAGAACTAGGAGTAAGCTCCTACGAGCAGTACTTC. It specifies CASSEELGVSSYEQYF.

The chain combines TRBV11-3 with TRBJ2-3; D is undetermined. The CDR3 is 12 amino acids. V lost 2 bases and J lost 0, with 0 bases in between. Germline lookup yields CDR1 SGHNT and CDR2 YENEEA. CDR3 protein: CASSLSTDTQYF. The CDR3 DNA reads as TGTGCCAGCAGCTTAAGCACAGATACGCAGTATTTT.

The chain carries TRBV6-5 and TRBJ1-1, with D maybe TRBD1 (5 bases). The CDR3 is 13 amino acids. Germline V gene sequence: CDR1 MNHEY, CDR2 SVGAGI. Trimming stripped 8 bases from V and 0 bases from J, with 10 bases between. Here the CDR3 DNA reads TGTGCCAGCGGTACAGGAATGAACACTGAAGCTTTCTTT. Translation: CASGTGMNTEAFF.

This chain's CDR3 is CASSEVKGVNLNQPQHF. CDR3 DNA sequence: TGTGCCAGCAGTGAAGTCAAAGGGGTGAACCTTAATCAGCCCCAGCATTTT. V and J are TRBV2 and TRBJ1-5; TRBD1 might be the D (5 bases). This CDR3 has 17 amino acids. Germline V gene lookup returns CDR1 SNHLY and CDR2 FYNNEI. V was clipped by 1 base and J by 4 bases, with 17 bases between them.